The 7 T cell receptor beta chains reported below all come from one sample, sequenced in a study of blood T cell repertoires in COVID-19. TCRdb keeps only in-frame clones here, not all; method: immunoSEQ multiplex PCR. The profile shows fewer than 400,000 clones, approximately 86% of them singletons. Sample: PBMCs or T cells enriched from blood (not recorded which). These receptors were taken from a young woman who had recovered from COVID-19.

The chain employs TRBV19 and TRBJ2-5; TRBD2 aligns across 10 bases. The V gene's germline CDR1 is LNHDA and CDR2 SQIVND (reference sequence). The CDR3 loop spans 16 amino acids. V was pared by 3 bases and J by 1 base, with 5 bases of the junction left unmatched. CDR3 DNA: TGTGCCAGTAGTATTGGTAGCGGGGGGCGCCAAGAGACCCAGTACTTC. Translated, it gives CASSIGSGGRQETQYF.

The chain employs TRBV27 and TRBJ2-1; a weak D match, TRBD1 (5 bases). V was shortened by 5 bases and J by 9 bases, with 20 bases between the two germline ends. CDR3 length: 15 amino acids. The germline gives CDR1 MNHEY, CDR2 SMNVEV (reference sequence). The CDR3 is CASSVDTYTLGEQFF. The CDR3 DNA reads as TGTGCCAGCAGTGTGGACACGTACACGCTCGGTGAGCAGTTCTTC.

The rearrangement joins TRBV5-4 to TRBJ2-1, with 8 bases fitting TRBD1. V was pared by 2 bases and J by 1 base, with 2 bases of the junction left unmatched. The CDR3 runs 15 residues. CDR1 and CDR2 from the germline V gene are SGHNT and YYREEE (reference sequence). The CDR3 sequence is CASSLTGGSYNEQFF. As DNA, the CDR3 is TGTGCCAGCAGCTTAACAGGGGGTTCCTACAATGAGCAGTTCTTC.

CDR3 in amino acids: CASSLVAGMEETQYF. CDR3 in DNA: TGCGCCAGCAGCTTGGTGGCAGGGATGGAGGAGACCCAGTACTTC. The J gene is TRBJ2-5, the V gene TRBV5-1, with a possible D match to TRBD1 (5 bases). Between the trimmed V and J ends, which lost 0 bases and 5 bases, there was a span of 14 bases. The CDR3 is 15 residues long. Germline values: CDR1 SGHRS, CDR2 YFSETQ.

The sample holds one count of this clone. The chain employs TRBV19 and TRBJ2-1, with TRBD1 matching over 9 bases. The CDR3 extends over 18 amino acids. The V segment lost 1 base and the J segment 6 bases; nucleotides outside the gene matches: 13. The germline gives CDR1 LNHDA, CDR2 SQIVND (reference sequence). The CDR3 is CASSIAGVGQGKVNEQFF. The CDR3 region has the DNA TGTGCCAGTAGTATAGCGGGGGTCGGACAGGGGAAGGTCAATGAGCAGTTCTTC.

The V call is TRBV11-2, the J call TRBJ1-5, with D hard to call. Between the trimmed V and J ends, which lost 4 bases and 4 bases, there was a span of 14 bases. The CDR3 spans 15 residues. The germline gives CDR1 SGHAT, CDR2 FQNNGV. CDR3 in DNA: TGTGCCAGCAGCTCCTCTGGGCGGGAAAATCAGCCCCAGCATTTT. Residues: CASSSSGRENQPQHF.

This clone appeared once. The chain couples TRBV18 to TRBJ2-1, with 13 bases aligning to TRBD2. The CDR3 extends over 16 amino acids. With 0 bases clipped from V and 7 bases from J, the junction kept 3 bases outside the gene matches. CDR1 and CDR2 (germline): KGHSH, LQKENI. The chain's CDR3 is CASSPPGLAGRNEQFF. The CDR3 DNA sequence: TGTGCCAGCTCACCACCGGGACTAGCGGGAAGGAATGAGCAGTTCTTC.